The rows below give T cell receptor beta chains drawn from one sample of a study of shared clonotypes between healthy human individuals. Profiled with immunoSEQ multiplex PCR; TCRdb holds only in-frame clones, not every one. The table has a few hundred thousand clones, less than 75% seen once. The sequencing sample was made of memory CD4+ T cells sorted from blood. The receptor source for this set is a man aged 30 to 39 in good health. The CDR3 runs from the conserved cysteine through the conserved F or W. Fields, in order: CDR3 DNA, CDR3 protein, V gene, D gene, clone size, J gene. A D gene is named only where the DNA matches it firmly. Size is stated for part of the rows, as once, few or many counts, or as a class when the clone is expanded.

TGTGCCAGCAGTTTACAGGGGGAAGAAAACGAGCAGTACTTC | CASSLQGEENEQYF | TRBV2 | TRBD1 | NA | TRBJ2-7
TGTGCCAGCAGCGGTTGGACTAGCGTCACAGATACGCAGTATTTT | CASSGWTSVTDTQYF | TRBV7-2 | TRBD2 | NA | TRBJ2-3
TGTGCCAGCAGCGTTTTAGGGTCGGACAATGAGCAGTTCTTC | CASSVLGSDNEQFF | TRBV9 | NA | once | TRBJ2-1
TGTGCCAGCATCTCGATAGCGGGACCGTCCTACAATGAGCAGTTCTTC | CASISIAGPSYNEQFF | TRBV11-2 | TRBD2 | NA | TRBJ2-1
TGCGCCAGCCGCCCAGAGCGGGTTCACGGGGGTACGCAGTATTTT | CASRPERVHGGTQYF | TRBV23-1 | NA | NA | TRBJ2-3
TGTGCCAGCGGAGACCGGGTCCAAGAGACCCAGTACTTC | CASGDRVQETQYF | TRBV28 | NA | many | TRBJ2-5
TGTGCCAGCAGTTTACAGGGCTACTCCTACGAGCAGTACTTC | CASSLQGYSYEQYF | TRBV6-1 | NA | NA | TRBJ2-7
TGTGCCAGCAGCGATGGATACAGGATCGCACAAGATACGCAGTATTTT | CASSDGYRIAQDTQYF | TRBV11-1 | NA | NA | TRBJ2-3
TGTGCCAGCAGTACCAATAATGAAAAACTGTTTTTT | CASSTNNEKLFF | TRBV6-5 | NA | NA | TRBJ1-4
TGTGCCAGCAGTTACTCCCAGGCCCCCTATGGCTACACCTTC | CASSYSQAPYGYTF | TRBV6-6 | NA | NA | TRBJ1-2
TGTGCCATCAGTGAGTCCGCGGGGCCGATCACAGATACGCAGTATTTT | CAISESAGPITDTQYF | TRBV10-3 | NA | once | TRBJ2-3